This T cell receptor beta chain was sequenced in a study of T-cell memory formation after mild COVID-19. Study as a whole: For the most part, TCR clusters were specific to one donor.

This clonotype was counted between two and nine times. The antigen is not known. Using constant-segment primers, 5'RACE produced TCR alpha and TCR beta cDNA libraries carrying sample barcodes and UMIs. A single record per CDR3 protein comes from TCRdb applying MiXCR to the 5' RACE reads. The sample contains 250,000 to 300,000 distinct CDR3 sequences, roughly 8.2% of which appear only once. Looked up from germline, CDR1 is DFQATT and CDR2 is SNEGSKA (reference sequence). CDR3 length: 13 amino acids. V lost 5 bases to trimming and J lost 1 base, with 9 bases between them. Study-wide results and limits: Clones that got smaller from day 15 to 85 had even CD4/CD8, while clones growing later tipped toward CD4+. Among CD4+ contracting clones, most were CM and EM, and CD8+ ones EMRA.

Sequencing was performed on PBMCs or a T cell subset sorted from them (not recorded which). The V call is TRBV20-1, the J call TRBJ1-3; D is uncertain. This clonotype originated in a man aged 18 to 29 who had mild COVID-19 (a few samples of this study predate the infection). Cell type and time point are not known. CDR3 residues: CSARLISGNTIYF. The CDR3 coding sequence is TGCAGTGCTCGCTTAATTTCTGGAAACACCATATATTTT.